These 17 T cell receptor beta chains were all obtained from the same sample, sequenced in a study of T cell responses to AZD1222 COVID-19 vaccine. Using immunoSEQ multiplex PCR, the repertoire was profiled, and TCRdb retains in-frame clones only, with some absent. Here the sample spans over 100,000 clones, just over 85% being singletons. The input for sequencing was peripheral blood, taken on day 0 of AZD1222 vaccination. The origin of the receptors is an adult in good health.

CDR3 in amino acids: CASGRTGGVHGYTF. The CDR3 DNA reads as TGTGCCAGCGGTCGGACAGGAGGAGTCCATGGCTACACCTTC. The rearrangement links TRBV6-4 to TRBJ1-2; 7 bases line up with TRBD1. This CDR3 region has 14 residues. Germline loops: CDR1 MRHNA, CDR2 SNTAGT. V shed 8 bases, J shed 6 bases, and the junction held 12 bases outside the gene matches.

The V gene is TRBV6-5, the J gene TRBJ2-1; a possible D gene is TRBD1 (7 bases). Germline V gives CDR1 MNHEY, CDR2 SVGAGI. This CDR3 is 15 amino acids long. V was trimmed by 7 bases and J by 6 bases, leaving 19 bases between them. The DNA of the CDR3 is TGTGCCAGCACCTTGGAGGGGGCGGCGGGCAATGAGCAGTTCTTC. Translation: CASTLEGAAGNEQFF.

The chain combines TRBV2 with TRBJ2-3, with 7 bases matching TRBD1. From germline, CDR1 is SNHLY and CDR2 FYNNEI. J was trimmed by 5 bases and V by 1 base; bases with no gene match: 6. The CDR3 totals 15 residues. CDR3 DNA sequence: TGTGCCAGCAGTGAAGAGGGGGCCGCAGGAGATACGCAGTATTTT. It is translated as CASSEEGAAGDTQYF.

A single count supports this clone. The V and J genes are TRBV5-5 and TRBJ1-2; 7 positions agree with TRBD1. The germline CDR1 and CDR2 sequences are SGHKS and YYEKEE (reference sequence). The CDR3 is 16 amino acids. V shed 3 bases and J 7 bases; nucleotides not matched to a gene: 15. This CDR3 is CASSSTPRDSGGGYTF. Written as DNA, the CDR3 is TGTGCCAGCAGCTCGACCCCACGGGACAGTGGTGGTGGCTACACCTTC.

This chain connects TRBV10-1 to TRBJ2-7; D could derive from TRBD1 or TRBD2 (5 bases each). The ends were cut back, 9 bases at V and 0 bases at J, with 21 bases in the middle. The CDR3 extends over 16 amino acids. Looked up from germline, CDR1 is WNHNN and CDR2 is SYGVQD (reference sequence). CDR3 sequence reads: CARGPGEGSCSYEQYF. DNA of the CDR3: TGCGCCAGGGGGCCCGGGGAAGGATCGTGCTCCTACGAGCAGTACTTC.

The chain couples TRBV6-2 or TRBV6-3 to TRBJ2-4, with TRBD2 matching 12 bases. V lost 6 bases to trimming and J lost 8 bases; unmatched junction nucleotides: 8. The length of the CDR3 is 15 residues. Germline loops: CDR1 MNHEY, CDR2 SVGEGT. The DNA of the CDR3 is TGTGCCAGCAGCCCTAGCGGGGGGGCGGTAGACATTCAGTACTTC. It encodes CASSPSGGAVDIQYF.

This clone has a single count. As DNA, the CDR3 is TGTGCCAGCAGTTTGGTGACAGGGGCCATGAATGGCTACACCTTC. Translation: CASSLVTGAMNGYTF. V usage is TRBV28 and J usage is TRBJ1-2; TRBD1 matches 8 bases. This CDR3 is 15 amino acids long. CDR1 is MDHEN and CDR2 is SYDVKM in the germline V gene. V lost 3 bases and J lost 6; bases outside the gene matches: 9.

The chain couples TRBV28 to TRBJ1-1; no firm D call. V was cut by 1 base and J by 0 bases, with 9 bases left in between. The germline gives CDR1 MDHEN, CDR2 SYDVKM. This CDR3 region has 15 residues. The CDR3 sequence is CASSLSQEMNTEAFF. The CDR3 bases are TGTGCCAGCAGTTTATCCCAGGAAATGAACACTGAAGCTTTCTTT.

The gene calls are TRBV2 and TRBJ1-5; D unresolved. Trimming took 4 bases from V and 4 from J, leaving 14 bases between them. CDR3 length equals 15 residues. From germline, CDR1 is SNHLY and CDR2 FYNNEI. CDR3: CASSGTGGRNQPQHF. The CDR3 nucleotides read TGTGCCAGCAGTGGAACGGGAGGACGGAATCAGCCCCAGCATTTT.

The CDR3 region is CASSPAGGLETQYF. The CDR3 DNA follows: TGTGCCAGCAGTCCAGCGGGGGGGCTGGAGACCCAGTACTTC. The chain couples TRBV28 to TRBJ2-5; TRBD2 matches 10 bases. Looked up from germline, CDR1 is MDHEN and CDR2 is SYDVKM. The CDR3 consists of 14 residues. V lost 5 bases and J lost 5; bases outside the gene matches: 5. The variable domain in full, completed from reference TRBV28 and TRBJ2-5, reads DVKVTQSSRYLVKRTGEKVFLECVQDMDHENMFWYRQDPGLGLRLIYFSYDVKMKEKGDIPEGYSVSREKKERFSLILESASTNQTSMYLCASSPAGGLETQYFGPGTRLLVL.

The chain is built from TRBV6-1 and TRBJ1-5, with no clear D. V shed 3 bases and J shed 7 bases, with 13 bases lying between them. The germline V gene encodes CDR1 MNHNS and CDR2 SASEGT. There are 14 residues in the CDR3. CDR3 nucleotide sequence: TGTGCCAGCAGTGAGGCCCCGGAGGGCCAGCCCCAGCATTTT. It specifies CASSEAPEGQPQHF.

This rearrangement joins TRBV7-2 to TRBJ1-2; a possible D gene is TRBD1 (5 bases). The CDR3 totals 14 residues. The germline V gene encodes CDR1 SGHTA and CDR2 FQGNSA. V was clipped by 1 base and J by 4 bases, with 10 bases between them. CDR3 amino acids: CASSLGLGAYGYTF. In nucleotides, the CDR3 is TGTGCCAGCAGCTTAGGGCTAGGGGCCTATGGCTACACCTTC.

This clone was picked up a small number of times. The chain has TRBV19 and TRBJ2-1; a possible D gene is TRBD1 (6 bases). Trimming left V 5 bases short and J 4 bases short, with 15 bases between. The CDR3 sequence is 15 residues long. Germline lookup yields CDR1 LNHDA and CDR2 SQIVND (reference sequence). CDR3 coding DNA: TGTGCCAGTAGTGTAAACAGGGTCGCGTACAATGAGCAGTTCTTC. It translates to CASSVNRVAYNEQFF.

This clone has only a few counts. The J gene is TRBJ2-1, the V gene TRBV24-1, with D maybe TRBD1 (6 bases). The ends were cut back, 1 base at V and 5 bases at J, with 11 bases in the middle. The germline V gene encodes CDR1 KGHDR and CDR2 SFDVKD. This CDR3 is 15 amino acids long. This CDR3 reads CATSDLNRDHNEQFF. The CDR3 region has the DNA TGTGCCACCAGTGATTTAAACAGGGATCACAATGAGCAGTTCTTC.

The V and J genes are TRBV2 and TRBJ2-7, with 7 bases that match TRBD1. Germline lookup yields CDR1 SNHLY and CDR2 FYNNEI. This CDR3 region has 13 residues. V lost 7 bases and J lost 4; bases outside the gene matches: 7. For the CDR3, the DNA is TGTGCCAGCATTCGACAGGGTGGTTACGAGCAGTACTTC. The encoded protein is CASIRQGGYEQYF.

The gene calls are TRBV3-1 (or the pseudogene TRBV3-2) and TRBJ1-1; D is perhaps TRBD1 (5 bases). Trimming pared 5 bases from V and 5 bases from J, leaving 15 bases between. The V gene's germline CDR1 is LGHDT and CDR2 YNNKEL (reference sequence). There are 14 residues in the CDR3. Here the CDR3 reads CASSFTGVGTEAFF. The CDR3 DNA reads TGTGCCAGCAGCTTTACGGGGGTGGGAACTGAAGCTTTCTTT.

This clone was seen just once. The rearrangement uses TRBV6-5 and TRBJ1-6; maybe TRBD1 (5 bases). V was shortened by 6 bases and J by 6 bases, with 9 bases between the two germline ends. CDR1 and CDR2 (germline): MNHEY, SVGAGI. The length of the CDR3 is 13 residues. DNA of the CDR3: TGTGCCAGCAGAGCAGGGTTTAATTCACCCCTCCACTTT. As protein: CASRAGFNSPLHF.